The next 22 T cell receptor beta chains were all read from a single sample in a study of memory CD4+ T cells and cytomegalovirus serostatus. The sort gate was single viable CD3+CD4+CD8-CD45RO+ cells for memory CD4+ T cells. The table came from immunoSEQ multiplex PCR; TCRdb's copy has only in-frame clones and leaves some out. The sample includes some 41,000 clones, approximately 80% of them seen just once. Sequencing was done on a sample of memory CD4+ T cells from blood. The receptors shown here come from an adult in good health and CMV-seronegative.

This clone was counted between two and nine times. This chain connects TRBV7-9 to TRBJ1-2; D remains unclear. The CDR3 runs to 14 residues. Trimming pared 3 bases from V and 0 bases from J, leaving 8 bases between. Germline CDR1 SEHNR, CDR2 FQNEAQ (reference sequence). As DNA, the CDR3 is TGTGCCAGCAGCTTCGGGTATTCTAACTATGGCTACACCTTC. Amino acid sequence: CASSFGYSNYGYTF.

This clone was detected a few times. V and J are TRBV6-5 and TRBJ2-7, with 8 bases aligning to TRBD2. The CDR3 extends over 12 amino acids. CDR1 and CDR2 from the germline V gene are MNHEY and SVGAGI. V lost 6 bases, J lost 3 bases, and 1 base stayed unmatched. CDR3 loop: CASRTSGYEQYF. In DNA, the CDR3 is TGTGCCAGCAGAACTAGCGGCTACGAGCAGTACTTC.

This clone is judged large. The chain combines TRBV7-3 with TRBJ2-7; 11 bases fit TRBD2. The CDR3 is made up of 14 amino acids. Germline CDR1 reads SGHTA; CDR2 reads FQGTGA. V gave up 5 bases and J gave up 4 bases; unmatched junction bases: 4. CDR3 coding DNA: TGTGCCAGCAGCGTAGCGGGAGGGCCTTACGAGCAGTACTTC. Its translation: CASSVAGGPYEQYF.

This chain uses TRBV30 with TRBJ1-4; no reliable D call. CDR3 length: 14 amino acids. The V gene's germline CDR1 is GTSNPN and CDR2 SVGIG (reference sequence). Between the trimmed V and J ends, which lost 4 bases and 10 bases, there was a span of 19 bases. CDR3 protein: CAWTPGGRSRKLFF. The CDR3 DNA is TGTGCCTGGACCCCCGGTGGCAGATCGAGAAAACTGTTTTTT.

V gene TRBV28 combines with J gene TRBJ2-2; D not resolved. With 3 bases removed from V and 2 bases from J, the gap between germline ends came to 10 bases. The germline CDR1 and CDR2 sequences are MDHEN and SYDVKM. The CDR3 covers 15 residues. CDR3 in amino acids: CASSLGGQNTGELFF. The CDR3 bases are TGTGCCAGCAGTTTGGGCGGTCAAAACACCGGGGAGCTGTTTTTT.

CDR3 coding DNA: TGTGCCAGCCGGGGGGCCCGCGAGCAGTACTTC. Protein sequence: CASRGAREQYF. The chain recombines TRBV28 with TRBJ2-7, with a possible D match to TRBD2 (7 bases). V was trimmed by 8 bases and J by 6 bases, leaving 11 bases between them. This CDR3 contains 11 residues. Germline V CDR1 and CDR2: MDHEN, SYDVKM.

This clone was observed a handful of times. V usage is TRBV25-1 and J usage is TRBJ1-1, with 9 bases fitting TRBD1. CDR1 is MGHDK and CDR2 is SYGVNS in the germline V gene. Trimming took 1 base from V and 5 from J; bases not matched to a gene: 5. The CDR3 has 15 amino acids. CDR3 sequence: CASSESGQGLTEAFF. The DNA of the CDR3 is TGTGCCAGCAGTGAATCGGGACAGGGTTTGACTGAAGCTTTCTTT.

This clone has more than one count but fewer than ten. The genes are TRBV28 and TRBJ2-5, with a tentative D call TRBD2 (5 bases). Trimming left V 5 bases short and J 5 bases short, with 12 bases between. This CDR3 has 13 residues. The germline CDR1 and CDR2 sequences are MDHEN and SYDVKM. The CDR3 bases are TGTGCCAGCAGTGAACTAGAACGTGAGACCCAGTACTTC. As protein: CASSELERETQYF.

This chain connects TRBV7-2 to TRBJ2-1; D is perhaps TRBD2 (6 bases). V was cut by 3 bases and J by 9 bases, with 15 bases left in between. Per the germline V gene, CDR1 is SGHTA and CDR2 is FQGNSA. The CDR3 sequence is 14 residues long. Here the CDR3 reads CASSFSAGESEQFF. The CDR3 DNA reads TGTGCCAGCAGCTTCTCAGCGGGTGAGTCTGAGCAGTTCTTC. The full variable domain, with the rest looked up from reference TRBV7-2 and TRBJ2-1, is GAGVSQSPSNKVTEKGKDVELRCDPISGHTALYWYRQSLGQGLEFLIYFQGNSAPDKSGLPSDRFSAERTGGSVSTLTIQRTQQEDSAVYLCASSFSAGESEQFFGPGTRLTVL.

In DNA form, the CDR3 reads TGTGCCAGCAGCCAACCCGGGACGTACGCCGGGGAGCTGTTTTTT. Its translation is CASSQPGTYAGELFF. The chain recombines TRBV7-6 with TRBJ2-2; the D call may be TRBD1 or TRBD2 (5 bases each). Germline V gene sequence: CDR1 SGHVS, CDR2 FNYEAQ. V was pared by 5 bases and J by 6 bases, with 16 bases between. The CDR3 consists of 15 residues.

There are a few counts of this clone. The DNA of the CDR3 is TGTGCCAGCAGGGGGGGACAGGGAAGGACTGAAGCTTTCTTT. Its translation is CASRGGQGRTEAFF. This sequence joins TRBV5-4 and TRBJ1-1; 9 nucleotides align to TRBD1. The CDR3 consists of 14 residues. The germline V gene has CDR1 SGHNT and CDR2 YYREEE (reference sequence). Trimming at V came to 5 bases and at J to 5 bases, leaving 7 bases not matched to a gene.

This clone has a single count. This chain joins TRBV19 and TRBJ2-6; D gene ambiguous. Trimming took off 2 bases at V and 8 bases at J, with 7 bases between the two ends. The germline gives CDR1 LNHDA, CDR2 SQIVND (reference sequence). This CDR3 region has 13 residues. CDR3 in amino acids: CASSIRQTNVLTF. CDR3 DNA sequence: TGTGCCAGTAGTATACGGCAGACCAACGTCCTGACTTTC.

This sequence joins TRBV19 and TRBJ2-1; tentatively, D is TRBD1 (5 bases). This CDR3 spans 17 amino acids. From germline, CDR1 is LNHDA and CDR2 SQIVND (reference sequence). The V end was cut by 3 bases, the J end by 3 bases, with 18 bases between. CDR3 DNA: TGTGCCAGTAGTATTCCTACTTACAGGTCCCTCTACAATGAGCAGTTCTTC. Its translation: CASSIPTYRSLYNEQFF.

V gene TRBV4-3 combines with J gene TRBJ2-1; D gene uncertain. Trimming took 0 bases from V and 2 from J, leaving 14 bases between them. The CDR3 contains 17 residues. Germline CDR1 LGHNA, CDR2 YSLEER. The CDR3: CASSQDGPSAPYNEQFF. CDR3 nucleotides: TGCGCCAGCAGCCAAGATGGGCCTTCGGCCCCCTACAATGAGCAGTTCTTC.

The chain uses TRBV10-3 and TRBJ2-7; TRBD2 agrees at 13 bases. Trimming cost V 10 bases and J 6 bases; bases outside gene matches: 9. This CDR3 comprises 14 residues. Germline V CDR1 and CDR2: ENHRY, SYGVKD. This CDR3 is CATSLAGGPSEQYF. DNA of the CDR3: TGTGCCACCTCACTAGCGGGAGGGCCGAGCGAGCAGTACTTC.

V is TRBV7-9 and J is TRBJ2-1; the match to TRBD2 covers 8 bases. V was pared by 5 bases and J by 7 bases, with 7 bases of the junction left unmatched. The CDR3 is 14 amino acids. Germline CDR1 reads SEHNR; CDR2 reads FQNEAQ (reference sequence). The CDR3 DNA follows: TGTGCCAGCAGCCTGAGCGGGAGCAAGAATGAGCAGTTCTTC. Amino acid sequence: CASSLSGSKNEQFF.

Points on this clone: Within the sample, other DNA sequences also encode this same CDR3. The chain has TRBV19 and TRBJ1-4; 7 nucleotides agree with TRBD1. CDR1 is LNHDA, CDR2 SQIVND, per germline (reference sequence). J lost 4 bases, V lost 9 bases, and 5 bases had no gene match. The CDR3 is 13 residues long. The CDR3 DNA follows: TGTGCCAGCTCCGGGACAGTTAATGAAAAACTGTTTTTT. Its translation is CASSGTVNEKLFF.

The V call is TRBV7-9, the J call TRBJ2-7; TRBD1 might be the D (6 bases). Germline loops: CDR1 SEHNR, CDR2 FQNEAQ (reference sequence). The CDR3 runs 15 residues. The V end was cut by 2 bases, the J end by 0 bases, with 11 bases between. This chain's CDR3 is CASSLSTGYSYEQYF. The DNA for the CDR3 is TGTGCCAGCAGCTTAAGTACAGGGTACTCCTACGAGCAGTACTTC.

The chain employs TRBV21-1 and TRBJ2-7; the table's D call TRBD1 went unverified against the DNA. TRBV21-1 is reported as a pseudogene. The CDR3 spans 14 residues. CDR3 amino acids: CASSSWTGTHEQYF. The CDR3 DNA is TGTGCCAGCAGCAGCTGGACAGGGACCCACGAGCAGTACTTC.

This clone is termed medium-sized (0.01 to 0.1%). This chain's CDR3 is CASVRTGRETQYF. DNA of the CDR3: TGTGCCAGCGTCCGGACAGGGAGAGAGACCCAGTACTTC. V is TRBV6-1 and J is TRBJ2-5, with 8 bases lining up with TRBD1. The V segment lost 8 bases and the J segment 4 bases; nucleotides outside the gene matches: 6. CDR3 length: 13 residues. Germline-derived CDR1 and CDR2 are MNHNS and SASEGT.

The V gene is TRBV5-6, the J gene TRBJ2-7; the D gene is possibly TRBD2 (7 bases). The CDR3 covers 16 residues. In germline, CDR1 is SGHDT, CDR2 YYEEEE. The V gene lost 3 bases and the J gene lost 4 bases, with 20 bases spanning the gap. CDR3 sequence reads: CASSSKGGGPVYEQYF. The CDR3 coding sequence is TGTGCCAGCAGCTCAAAAGGGGGAGGGCCCGTTTACGAGCAGTACTTC.

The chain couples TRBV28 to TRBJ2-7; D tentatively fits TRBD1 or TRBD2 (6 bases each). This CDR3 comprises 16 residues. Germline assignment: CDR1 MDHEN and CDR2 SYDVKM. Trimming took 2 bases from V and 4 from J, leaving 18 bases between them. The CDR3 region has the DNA TGTGCCAGCAGTTTACCACAGGGATCCCGGGGGTACGAGCAGTACTTC. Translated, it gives CASSLPQGSRGYEQYF.